One and the same sample provided the 27 T cell receptor beta chains below, sequenced in a study of blood T cell repertoires in COVID-19. Sequencing used immunoSEQ multiplex PCR; TCRdb keeps in-frame clones, though not all of them. The sample has roughly 180,000 clones, 86% seen once; the top ten hold around 0.99%. Material for sequencing was peripheral blood. The source is a man between 18 and 29 years old with acute or convalescent COVID-19.

Here the CDR3 reads CASSPMRAGLVLNEQFF. In DNA form, the CDR3 reads TGTGCCAGCAGCCCTATGAGGGCGGGACTGGTGCTCAATGAGCAGTTCTTC. This rearrangement joins TRBV7-2 to TRBJ2-1; D perhaps matches TRBD2 (6 bases). The germline V gene encodes CDR1 SGHTA and CDR2 FQGNSA. V lost 5 bases and J 6 bases, leaving 23 bases between the germline ends. The CDR3 totals 17 residues.

In its sample, this clone was seen a few times. This chain links TRBV6-6 with TRBJ2-1, with a possible D match to TRBD2 (5 bases). In germline, CDR1 is MNHNY, CDR2 SVGAGI (reference sequence). Deletions cut 7 bases from V and 7 bases from J, with 17 bases between. CDR3 size: 14 residues. The CDR3 sequence: CASTSNGEWNEQFF. CDR3 DNA sequence: TGTGCCAGCACCTCCAACGGGGAGTGGAATGAGCAGTTCTTC.

J is TRBJ1-1 and V is TRBV27, with TRBD1 as a possible D gene (5 bases). This CDR3 has 15 residues. Trimming stripped 3 bases from V and 0 bases from J, with 11 bases between. The germline V gene encodes CDR1 MNHEY and CDR2 SMNVEV (reference sequence). CDR3 sequence reads: CASSFFAGMNTEAFF. CDR3 DNA: TGTGCCAGCAGTTTTTTTGCAGGGATGAACACTGAAGCTTTCTTT.

To note about this clone: Other DNA sequences of this sample code for an identical CDR3. V is TRBV28 and J is TRBJ2-3, with 10 bases lining up with TRBD2. CDR3 length equals 15 residues. Germline-derived CDR1 and CDR2 are MDHEN and SYDVKM. V was pared by 6 bases and J by 0 bases, with 3 bases of the junction left unmatched. CDR3 coding DNA: TGTGCCAGCAGCTCTAGCGGGGGAAGCACAGATACGCAGTATTTT. As protein: CASSSSGGSTDTQYF.

The chain employs TRBV18 and TRBJ1-1; 7 nucleotides match TRBD1. The germline CDR1 and CDR2 sequences are KGHSH and LQKENI. CDR3 size: 15 residues. J was trimmed by 0 bases and V by 3 bases; bases with no gene match: 4. The CDR3: CASSPSGQMNTEAFF. DNA of the CDR3: TGTGCCAGCTCACCCTCGGGACAGATGAACACTGAAGCTTTCTTT.

The chain joins TRBV5-4 to TRBJ1-6; 8 nucleotides agree with TRBD1. The CDR3 totals 14 residues. Germline lookup yields CDR1 SGHNT and CDR2 YYREEE (reference sequence). V shed 3 bases, J shed 9 bases, and the junction held 5 bases outside the gene matches. CDR3 sequence: CASSSTGAFSPLHF. The CDR3 nucleotides are TGTGCCAGCAGCTCGACAGGGGCGTTTTCACCCCTCCACTTT.

This chain joins TRBV18 and TRBJ1-2; the match to TRBD1 covers 9 bases. CDR1 KGHSH and CDR2 LQKENI come from the germline V gene. V was pared by 4 bases and J by 0 bases, with 9 bases of the junction left unmatched. This CDR3 has 17 amino acids. The CDR3 nucleotides are TGTGCCAGCTCACATGGACAGGGGACCGGTACTAACTATGGCTACACCTTC. It yields the protein CASSHGQGTGTNYGYTF.

The rearrangement links TRBV27 to TRBJ2-1, with 8 bases aligning to TRBD2. The CDR3 consists of 14 residues. CDR1 and CDR2 (germline): MNHEY, SMNVEV (reference sequence). V was clipped by 5 bases and J by 7 bases; unmatched bases: 7. CDR3 loop: CASSVGGAFNEQFF. CDR3 DNA: TGTGCCAGCAGTGTCGGGGGGGCCTTTAATGAGCAGTTCTTC.

The CDR3 sequence: CASSQYRDRGIVGSKNTEAFF. CDR3 nucleotides: TGTGCCAGCAGCCAATACCGGGACAGGGGGATTGTCGGTTCGAAAAACACTGAAGCTTTCTTT. The V gene is TRBV14, the J gene TRBJ1-1; the match to TRBD1 covers 11 bases. CDR1 is SGHDN and CDR2 is FVKESK in the germline V gene. There are 21 residues in the CDR3. The J segment lost 2 bases and the V segment lost 2 bases, leaving 19 bases of the junction unmatched.

The rearrangement joins TRBV18 to TRBJ1-1; D call uncertain. The V end lost 6 bases, the J end lost 0 bases, and 11 bases lay between the germline ends. CDR1 KGHSH and CDR2 LQKENI come from the germline V gene. The CDR3 is made up of 14 amino acids. The CDR3 reads CASSAGGLNTEAFF. The CDR3 nucleotides read TGTGCCAGCTCGGCGGGAGGGCTGAACACTGAAGCTTTCTTT.

This sequence joins TRBV24-1 and TRBJ2-1; TRBD1 agrees at 9 bases. The CDR3 has 13 amino acids. Germline V CDR1 and CDR2: KGHDR, SFDVKD. The ends lost 3 bases at V and 15 bases at J; junction bases unmatched: 8. CDR3 residues: CATSDDIGTGRFF. The CDR3 DNA is TGTGCCACCAGTGATGACATCGGGACAGGGCGGTTCTTC.

The V gene is TRBV7-8, the J gene TRBJ2-1; 10 nucleotides align to TRBD1. The CDR3 is made up of 15 amino acids. V was clipped by 5 bases and J by 4 bases; unmatched bases: 5. The germline V gene has CDR1 SGHVS and CDR2 FQNEAQ. CDR3 region: CASSDGTGEYNEQFF. In DNA, the CDR3 is TGTGCCAGCAGCGACGGGACAGGGGAATACAATGAGCAGTTCTTC.

This clone was detected a few times. The gene calls are TRBV7-8 and TRBJ2-7, with 7 nucleotides matching TRBD1. Germline CDR1 is SGHVS and CDR2 is FQNEAQ. This CDR3 comprises 13 residues. With V trimmed by 5 bases and J by 4 bases, 5 bases remained unmatched. The CDR3 here is CASSTSGGYEQYV. The CDR3 DNA sequence: TGTGCCAGCAGCACCTCAGGGGGATACGAGCAGTACGTC.

The chain uses TRBV19 and TRBJ1-1; possible D gene TRBD1, 6 bases. V was cut by 6 bases and J by 1 base, with 9 bases left in between. Germline V gene sequence: CDR1 LNHDA, CDR2 SQIVND (reference sequence). The CDR3 is made up of 13 amino acids. This chain's CDR3 is CASSMGQNTEAFF. CDR3 in DNA: TGTGCCAGTAGCATGGGACAGAACACTGAAGCTTTCTTT.

The chain is built from TRBV19 and TRBJ1-1; 8 bases fit TRBD1. Germline CDR1 is LNHDA and CDR2 is SQIVND (reference sequence). Losses at the gene ends were 6 bases for V and 5 bases for J; bases not matched to a gene: 5. The length of the CDR3 is 13 residues. CDR3 coding DNA: TGTGCCAGTAGCCTTGACAGGGGAACTGAAGCTTTCTTT. It translates to CASSLDRGTEAFF.

The sample holds one count of this clone. The V call is TRBV19, the J call TRBJ2-1, with 10 bases identical to TRBD2. Trimming took 6 bases from V and 5 from J; bases not matched to a gene: 7. CDR3 size: 15 residues. Per the germline V gene, CDR1 is LNHDA and CDR2 is SQIVND (reference sequence). The CDR3 here is CASRKQLAGDNEQFF. The CDR3 DNA is TGTGCCAGTAGGAAACAGCTAGCGGGGGACAATGAGCAGTTCTTC.

The rearrangement uses TRBV7-9 and TRBJ2-3; 12 positions match TRBD2. Germline CDR1 SEHNR, CDR2 FQNEAQ (reference sequence). The length of the CDR3 is 16 residues. Unmatched junction bases numbered 9, after V lost 5 bases and J lost 6 bases. The CDR3 region has the DNA TGTGCCAGCAGCCTCACTAGCGGGGGGCTAGAGGATACGCAGTATTTT. It translates to CASSLTSGGLEDTQYF.

V gene TRBV18 combines with J gene TRBJ1-5; possibly TRBD1 for D (5 bases). The CDR3 extends over 13 amino acids. The ends were cut back, 3 bases at V and 4 bases at J, with 7 bases in the middle. The germline V gene has CDR1 KGHSH and CDR2 LQKENI. The CDR3 sequence is CASSPGQNQPQHF. CDR3 DNA: TGTGCCAGCTCACCGGGGCAGAATCAGCCCCAGCATTTT.

The J gene is TRBJ2-7, the V gene TRBV18, with TRBD1 matching 9 bases. The CDR3 totals 15 residues. In germline, CDR1 is KGHSH, CDR2 LQKENI. The ends lost 3 bases at V and 2 bases at J; junction bases unmatched: 5. The CDR3 loop is CASSPGDRETYEQYF. The CDR3 DNA reads as TGTGCCAGCTCACCGGGGGACAGGGAGACCTACGAGCAGTACTTC. The whole variable domain, remainder taken from reference TRBV18 and TRBJ2-7, is NAGVMQNPRHLVRRRGQEARLRCSPMKGHSHVYWYRQLPEEGLKFMVYLQKENIIDESGMPKERFSAEFPKEGPSILRIQQVVRGDSAAYFCASSPGDRETYEQYFGPGTRLTVT.

The chain links TRBV10-3 to TRBJ2-1; weak D call: TRBD1 (6 bases). Trimming removed 0 bases from V and 0 bases from J, with 24 bases in between. The germline V gene encodes CDR1 ENHRY and CDR2 SYGVKD. The CDR3 is 21 residues long. CDR3 nucleotides: TGTGCCATCAGTGAGTCGTTGGACAGTGCACCTCCCGTTAGCTCCTACAATGAGCAGTTCTTC. Its protein is CAISESLDSAPPVSSYNEQFF.

This chain uses TRBV4-2 with TRBJ2-1; 8 bases align to TRBD2. The CDR3 has 21 residues. Germline V gene sequence: CDR1 LGHNA, CDR2 YNFKEQ. Unmatched junction bases numbered 17, after V lost 0 bases and J lost 1 base. The DNA for the CDR3 is TGTGCCAGCAGCCAAGAAGCTCGGGGCGGGGGGACTACGACTTCCTACAATGAGCAGTTCTTC. Its protein product is CASSQEARGGGTTTSYNEQFF.

The chain links TRBV4-1 to TRBJ2-1; D might be TRBD1 (5 bases). Germline V CDR1 and CDR2: MGHRA, YSYEKL. The V gene lost 5 bases and the J gene lost 4 bases, with 12 bases spanning the gap. This CDR3 has 14 residues. Written as DNA, the CDR3 is TGCGCCAGCAGCTCTCTGGGGCCTTACAATGAGCAGTTCTTC. Its translation: CASSSLGPYNEQFF.

This rearrangement joins TRBV4-1 to TRBJ1-5; D unresolved. The CDR3 covers 12 residues. V lost 3 bases, J lost 3 bases, and 3 bases lay in between. Germline-derived CDR1 and CDR2 are MGHRA and YSYEKL. The CDR3: CASSHINQPQHF. The DNA for the CDR3 is TGCGCCAGCAGCCATATCAATCAGCCCCAGCATTTT.

This clone was seen a few times. The chain has TRBV29-1 and TRBJ1-1; D remains ambiguous. CDR3 length: 13 residues. CDR1 and CDR2 from the germline V gene are SQVTM and ANQGSEA. V was cut by 4 bases and J by 8 bases, with 17 bases left in between. The CDR3 bases are TGCAGCGTTGTAAAGGGAGGTAGCCTCGAAGCTTTCTTT. Translating gives CSVVKGGSLEAFF.

The rearrangement uses TRBV7-9 and TRBJ1-6, with a tentative D call TRBD1 (6 bases). Germline values: CDR1 SEHNR, CDR2 FQNEAQ (reference sequence). V was pared by 5 bases and J by 10 bases, with 15 bases between. The CDR3 spans 14 residues. The CDR3 is CASSIPQGGSPLHF. For the CDR3, the DNA is TGTGCCAGCAGCATACCACAGGGCGGCTCACCCCTCCACTTT. Using reference TRBV7-9 and TRBJ1-6 for the parts outside the CDR3, the full variable domain is DTGVSQNPRHKITKRGQNVTFRCDPISEHNRLYWYRQTLGQGPEFLTYFQNEAQLEKSRLLSDRFSAERPKGSFSTLEIQRTEQGDSAMYLCASSIPQGGSPLHFGNGTRLTVT.

This clone came up once. CDR3 sequence (DNA): TGTGCCAGCAGTTGGTCAGGGGGCTACGAGCAGTACTTC. Protein sequence: CASSWSGGYEQYF. The rearrangement links TRBV27 to TRBJ2-7; 7 positions match TRBD1. Germline CDR1 is MNHEY and CDR2 is SMNVEV (reference sequence). This CDR3 has 13 residues. The ends lost 4 bases at V and 3 bases at J; junction bases unmatched: 3.

The CDR3 nucleotides are TGTGCCAGCAGCTTAGAACTAGCGGGGGGATCGACTAGCACAGATACGCAGTATTTT. It encodes CASSLELAGGSTSTDTQYF. The gene calls are TRBV5-6 and TRBJ2-3; 12 positions agree with TRBD2. The CDR3 is 19 residues long. After removal of 2 bases from V and 0 bases from J, the junction contained 10 bases not matched to a gene. CDR1 is SGHDT and CDR2 is YYEEEE in the germline V gene.